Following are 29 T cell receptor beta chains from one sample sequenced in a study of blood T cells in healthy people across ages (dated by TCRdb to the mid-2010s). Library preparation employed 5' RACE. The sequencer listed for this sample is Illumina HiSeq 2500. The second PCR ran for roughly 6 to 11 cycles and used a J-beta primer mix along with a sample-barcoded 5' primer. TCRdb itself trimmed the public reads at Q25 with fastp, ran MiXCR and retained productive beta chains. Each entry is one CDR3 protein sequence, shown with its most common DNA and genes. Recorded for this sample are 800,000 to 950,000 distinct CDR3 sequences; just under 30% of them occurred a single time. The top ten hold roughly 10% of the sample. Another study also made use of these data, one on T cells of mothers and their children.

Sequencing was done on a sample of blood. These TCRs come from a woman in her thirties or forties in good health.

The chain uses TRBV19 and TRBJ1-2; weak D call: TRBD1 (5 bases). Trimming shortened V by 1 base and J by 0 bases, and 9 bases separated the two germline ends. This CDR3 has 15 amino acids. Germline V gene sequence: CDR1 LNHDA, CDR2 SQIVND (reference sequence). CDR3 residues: CASSIVGTPNYGYTF. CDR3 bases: TGTGCCAGTAGTATAGTTGGGACTCCTAACTATGGCTACACCTTC.

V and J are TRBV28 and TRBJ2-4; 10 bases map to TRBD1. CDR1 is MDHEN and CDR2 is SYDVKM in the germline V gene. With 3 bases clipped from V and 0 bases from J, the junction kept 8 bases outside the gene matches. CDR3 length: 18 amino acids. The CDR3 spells CASSLTGGFLSAKNIQYF. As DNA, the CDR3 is TGTGCCAGCAGTTTGACAGGGGGCTTTCTTTCAGCCAAAAACATTCAGTACTTC.

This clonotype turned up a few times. In DNA, the CDR3 is TGCGCCAGCAGCCCAGGACAGGGGGCCGAATACTATGGCTACACCTTC. Amino acid sequence: CASSPGQGAEYYGYTF. This chain connects TRBV4-3 to TRBJ1-2, with 11 bases lining up with TRBD1. J lost 3 bases, V lost 4 bases, and 7 bases had no gene match. Germline CDR1 is LGHNA and CDR2 is YSLEER. This CDR3 region has 16 residues.

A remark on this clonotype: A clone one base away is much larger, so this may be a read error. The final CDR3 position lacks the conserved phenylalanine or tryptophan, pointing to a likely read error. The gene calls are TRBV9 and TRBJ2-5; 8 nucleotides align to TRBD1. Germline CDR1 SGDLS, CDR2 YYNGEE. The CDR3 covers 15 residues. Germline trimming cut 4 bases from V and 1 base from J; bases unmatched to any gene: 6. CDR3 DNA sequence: TGTGCCAGCAGCCCTCGGACAGGGTTCCAAGAGACCCAGTACTGC. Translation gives CASSPRTGFQETQYC.

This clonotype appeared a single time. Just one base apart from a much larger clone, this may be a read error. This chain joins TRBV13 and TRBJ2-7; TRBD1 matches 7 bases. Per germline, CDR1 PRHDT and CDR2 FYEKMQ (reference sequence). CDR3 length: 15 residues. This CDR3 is CACSFLGQASYEQYF. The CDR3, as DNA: TGTGCCTGCAGCTTTCTCGGACAGGCATCCTACGAGCAGTACTTC.

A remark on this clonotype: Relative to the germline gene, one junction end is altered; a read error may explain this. CDR3 protein: CAGSLHALIGTSGGTQYF. CDR3 nucleotide sequence: TGCGCCGGCAGCCTACACGCCCTCATAGGGACTAGCGGGGGGACCCAGTATTTT. The chain has TRBV5-1 and TRBJ2-3; 15 positions match TRBD2. There are 18 residues in the CDR3. The germline V gene has CDR1 SGHRS and CDR2 YFSETQ.

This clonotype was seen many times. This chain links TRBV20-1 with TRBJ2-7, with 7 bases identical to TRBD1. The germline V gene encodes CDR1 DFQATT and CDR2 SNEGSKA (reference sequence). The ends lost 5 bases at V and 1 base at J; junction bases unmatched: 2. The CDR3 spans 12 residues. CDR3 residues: CSAPDRSYEQYF. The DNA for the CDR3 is TGCAGTGCTCCGGACAGGTCCTACGAGCAGTACTTC.

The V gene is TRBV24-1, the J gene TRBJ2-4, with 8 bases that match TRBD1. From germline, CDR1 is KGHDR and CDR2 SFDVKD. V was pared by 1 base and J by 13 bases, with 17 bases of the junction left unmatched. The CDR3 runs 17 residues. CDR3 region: CATSDFRGQSAVHEQYF. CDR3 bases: TGTGCCACCAGTGATTTCAGGGGGCAGAGTGCAGTTCATGAGCAGTACTTC.

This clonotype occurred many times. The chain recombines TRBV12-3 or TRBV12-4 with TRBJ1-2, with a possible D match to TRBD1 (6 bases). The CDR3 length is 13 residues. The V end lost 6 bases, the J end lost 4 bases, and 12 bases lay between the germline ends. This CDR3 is CASSYGRGYGYTF. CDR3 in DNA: TGTGCCAGCAGCTATGGCAGGGGCTATGGCTACACCTTC.

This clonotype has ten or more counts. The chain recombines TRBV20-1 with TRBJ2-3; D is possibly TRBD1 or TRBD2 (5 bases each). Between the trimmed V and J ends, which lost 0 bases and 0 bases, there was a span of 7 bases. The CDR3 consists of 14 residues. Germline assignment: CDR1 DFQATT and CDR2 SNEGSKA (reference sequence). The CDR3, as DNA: TGCAGTGCTAGAGATGGGGACAGCACAGATACGCAGTATTTT. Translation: CSARDGDSTDTQYF.

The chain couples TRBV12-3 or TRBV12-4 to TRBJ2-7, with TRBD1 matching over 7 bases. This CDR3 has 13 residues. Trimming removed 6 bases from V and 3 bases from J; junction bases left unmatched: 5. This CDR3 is CASRLGQHYEQYF. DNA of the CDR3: TGTGCCAGCAGATTGGGACAGCACTACGAGCAGTACTTC.

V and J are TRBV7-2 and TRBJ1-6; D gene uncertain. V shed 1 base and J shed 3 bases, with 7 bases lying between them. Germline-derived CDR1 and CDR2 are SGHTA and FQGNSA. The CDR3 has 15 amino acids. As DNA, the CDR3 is TGTGCCAGCAGCTTAGGTCGGGACTATAATTCACCCCTCCACTTT. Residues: CASSLGRDYNSPLHF.

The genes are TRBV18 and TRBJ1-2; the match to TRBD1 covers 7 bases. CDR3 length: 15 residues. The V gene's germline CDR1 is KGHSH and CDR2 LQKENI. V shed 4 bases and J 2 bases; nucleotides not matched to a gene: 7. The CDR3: CASSRSRDSNYGYTF. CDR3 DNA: TGTGCCAGCTCACGAAGCCGGGACAGCAACTATGGCTACACCTTC.

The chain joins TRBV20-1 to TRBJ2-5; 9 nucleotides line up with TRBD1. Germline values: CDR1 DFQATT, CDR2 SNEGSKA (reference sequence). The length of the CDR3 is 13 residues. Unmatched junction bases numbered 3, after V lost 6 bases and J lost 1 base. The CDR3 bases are TGCAGTGCCGGACAGGGGTTCCAAGAGACCCAGTACTTC. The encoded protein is CSAGQGFQETQYF.

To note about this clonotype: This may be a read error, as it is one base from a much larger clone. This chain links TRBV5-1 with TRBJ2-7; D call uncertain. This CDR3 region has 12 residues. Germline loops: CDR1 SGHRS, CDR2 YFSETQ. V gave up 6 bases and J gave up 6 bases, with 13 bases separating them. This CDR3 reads CASNPSLTEQYF. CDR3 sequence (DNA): TGCGCCAGCAACCCTTCCCTGACCGAGCAGTACTTC.

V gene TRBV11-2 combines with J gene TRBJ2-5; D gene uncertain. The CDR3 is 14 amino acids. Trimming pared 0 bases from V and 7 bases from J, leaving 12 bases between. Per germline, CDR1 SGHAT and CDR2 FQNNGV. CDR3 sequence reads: CASSLEGIYGTQYF. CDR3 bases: TGTGCCAGCAGCTTAGAGGGCATCTATGGGACCCAGTACTTC.

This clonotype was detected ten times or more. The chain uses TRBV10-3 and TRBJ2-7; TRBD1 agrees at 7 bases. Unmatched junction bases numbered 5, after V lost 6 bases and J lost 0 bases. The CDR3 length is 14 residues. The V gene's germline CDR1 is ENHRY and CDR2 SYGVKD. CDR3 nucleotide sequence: TGTGCCATCAGCGACAGGGCGAGCTCCTACGAGCAGTACTTC. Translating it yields CAISDRASSYEQYF.

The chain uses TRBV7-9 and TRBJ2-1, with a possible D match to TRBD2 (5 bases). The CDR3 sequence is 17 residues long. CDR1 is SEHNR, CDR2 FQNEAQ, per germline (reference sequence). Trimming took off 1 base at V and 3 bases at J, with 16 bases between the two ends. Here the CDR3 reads CASSLGRSSLYYNEQFF. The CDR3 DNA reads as TGTGCCAGCAGCTTAGGGAGGTCTTCGCTGTACTACAATGAGCAGTTCTTC. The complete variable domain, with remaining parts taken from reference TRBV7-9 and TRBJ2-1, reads DTGVSQNPRHKITKRGQNVTFRCDPISEHNRLYWYRQTLGQGPEFLTYFQNEAQLEKSRLLSDRFSAERPKGSFSTLEIQRTEQGDSAMYLCASSLGRSSLYYNEQFFGPGTRLTVL.

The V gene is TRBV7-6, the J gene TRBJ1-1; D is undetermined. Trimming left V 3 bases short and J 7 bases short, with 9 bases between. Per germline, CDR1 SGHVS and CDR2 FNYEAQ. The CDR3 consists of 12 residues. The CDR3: CASSFLSSEAFF. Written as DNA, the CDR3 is TGTGCCAGCAGCTTCCTGAGTAGTGAAGCTTTCTTT.

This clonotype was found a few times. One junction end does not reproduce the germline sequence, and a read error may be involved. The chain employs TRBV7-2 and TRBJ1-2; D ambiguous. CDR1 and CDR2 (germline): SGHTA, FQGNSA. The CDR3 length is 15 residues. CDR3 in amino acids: CASSLDSGIPYGCTF. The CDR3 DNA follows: TGTGCCAGCAGCTTAGATTCGGGAATACCCTATGGCTGCACCTTC. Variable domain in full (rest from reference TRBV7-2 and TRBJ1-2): GAGVSQSPSNKVTEKGKDVELRCDPISGHTALYWYRQSLGQGLEFLIYFQGNSAPDKSGLPSDRFSAERTGGSVSTLTIQRTQQEDSAVYLCASSLDSGIPYGCTFGSGTRLTVV.

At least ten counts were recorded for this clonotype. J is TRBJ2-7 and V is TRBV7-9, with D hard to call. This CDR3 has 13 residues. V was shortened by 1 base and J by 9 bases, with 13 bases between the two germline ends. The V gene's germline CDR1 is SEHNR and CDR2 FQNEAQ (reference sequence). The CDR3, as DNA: TGTGCCAGCAGCTTAGAGGGCCCATTAGGGCAGTACTTC. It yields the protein CASSLEGPLGQYF. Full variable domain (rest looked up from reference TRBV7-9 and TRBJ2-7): DTGVSQNPRHKITKRGQNVTFRCDPISEHNRLYWYRQTLGQGPEFLTYFQNEAQLEKSRLLSDRFSAERPKGSFSTLEIQRTEQGDSAMYLCASSLEGPLGQYFGPGTRLTVT.

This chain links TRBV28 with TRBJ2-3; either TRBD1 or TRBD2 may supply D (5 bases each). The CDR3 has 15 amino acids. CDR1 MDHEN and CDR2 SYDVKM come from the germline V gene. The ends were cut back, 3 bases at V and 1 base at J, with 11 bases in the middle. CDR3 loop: CASSFEGTGTDTQYF. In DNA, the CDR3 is TGTGCCAGCAGTTTCGAGGGGACGGGCACAGATACGCAGTATTTT.

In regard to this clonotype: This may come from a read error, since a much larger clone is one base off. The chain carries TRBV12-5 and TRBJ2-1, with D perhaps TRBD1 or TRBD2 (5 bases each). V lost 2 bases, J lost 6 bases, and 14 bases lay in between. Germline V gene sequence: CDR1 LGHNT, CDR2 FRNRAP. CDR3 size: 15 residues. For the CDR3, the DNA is TGTGCTAGTGGTTTGACCTCCGGGGCTAGCAATGAGCAGTTCTTC. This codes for CASGLTSGASNEQFF.

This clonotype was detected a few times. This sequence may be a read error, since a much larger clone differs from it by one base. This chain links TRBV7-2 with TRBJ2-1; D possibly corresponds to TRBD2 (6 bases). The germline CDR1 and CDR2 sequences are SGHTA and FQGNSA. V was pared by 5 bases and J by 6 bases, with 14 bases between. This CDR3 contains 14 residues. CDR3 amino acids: CASSPVAVCNEQFF. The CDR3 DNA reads TGTGCCAGCAGCCCCGTAGCGGTCTGCAATGAGCAGTTCTTC.

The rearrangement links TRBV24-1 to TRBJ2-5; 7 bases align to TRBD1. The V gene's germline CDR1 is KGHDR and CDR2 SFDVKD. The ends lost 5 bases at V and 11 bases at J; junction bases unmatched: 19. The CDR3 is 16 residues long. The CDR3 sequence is CATSGTRDSESNEQYF. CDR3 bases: TGTGCCACCAGTGGTACCCGGGACAGCGAAAGCAATGAGCAGTACTTC.

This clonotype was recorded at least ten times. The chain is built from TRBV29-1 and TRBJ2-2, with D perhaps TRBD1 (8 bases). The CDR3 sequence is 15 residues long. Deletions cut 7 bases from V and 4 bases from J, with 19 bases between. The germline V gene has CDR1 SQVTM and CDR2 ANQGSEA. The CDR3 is CSAQRGTGGTGELFF. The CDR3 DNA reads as TGCAGCGCCCAGCGGGGCACAGGGGGCACCGGGGAGCTGTTTTTT.

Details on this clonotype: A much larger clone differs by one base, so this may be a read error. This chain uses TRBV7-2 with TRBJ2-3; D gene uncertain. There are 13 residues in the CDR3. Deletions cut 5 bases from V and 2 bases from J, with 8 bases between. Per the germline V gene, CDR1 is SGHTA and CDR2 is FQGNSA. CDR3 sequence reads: CASSPRNTDTQYF. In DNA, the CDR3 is TGTGCCAGCAGCCCCCGTAACACAGATACGCAGTATTTT.

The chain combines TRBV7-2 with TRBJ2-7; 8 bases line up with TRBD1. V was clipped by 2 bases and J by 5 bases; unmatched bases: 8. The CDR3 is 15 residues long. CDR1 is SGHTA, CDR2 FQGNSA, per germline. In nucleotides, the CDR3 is TGTGCCAGCAGCTTACGGACAGGGTTTCTCCACGAGCAGTACTTC. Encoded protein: CASSLRTGFLHEQYF.

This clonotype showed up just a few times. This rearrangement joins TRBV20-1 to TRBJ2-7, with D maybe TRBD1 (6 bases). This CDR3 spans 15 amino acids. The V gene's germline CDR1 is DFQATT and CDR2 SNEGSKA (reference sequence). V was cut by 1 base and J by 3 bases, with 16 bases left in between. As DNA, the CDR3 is TGCAGTGCTAGAGCTCGACAGGTGGGCCTCTACGAGCAGTACTTC. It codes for CSARARQVGLYEQYF.